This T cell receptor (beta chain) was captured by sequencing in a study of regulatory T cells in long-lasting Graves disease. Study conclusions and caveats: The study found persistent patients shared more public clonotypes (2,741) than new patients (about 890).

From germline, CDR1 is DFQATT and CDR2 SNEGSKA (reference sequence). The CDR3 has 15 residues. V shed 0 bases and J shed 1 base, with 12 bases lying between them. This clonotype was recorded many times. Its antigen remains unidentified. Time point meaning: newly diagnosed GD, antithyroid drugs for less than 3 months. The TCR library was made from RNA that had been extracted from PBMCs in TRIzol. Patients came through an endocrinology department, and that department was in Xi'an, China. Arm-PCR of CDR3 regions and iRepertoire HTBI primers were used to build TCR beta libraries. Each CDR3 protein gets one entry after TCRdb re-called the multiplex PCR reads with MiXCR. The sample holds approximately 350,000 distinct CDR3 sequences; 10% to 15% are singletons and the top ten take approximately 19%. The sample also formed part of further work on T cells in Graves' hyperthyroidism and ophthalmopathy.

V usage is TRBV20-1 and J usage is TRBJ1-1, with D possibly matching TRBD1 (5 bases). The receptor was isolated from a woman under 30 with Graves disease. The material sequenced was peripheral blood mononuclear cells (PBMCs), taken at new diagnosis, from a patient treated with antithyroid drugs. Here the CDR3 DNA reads TGCAGTGCTAGAGATGGACGGACATCGAACACTGAAGCTTTCTTT. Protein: CSARDGRTSNTEAFF.